This TCR beta chain emerged from a study of shared clonotypes between healthy human individuals. The run depth of the assay was deep. Authors' processing steps: With immunoSEQ giving junction-only sequences and no quality scores, filtering differed. The protocol was immunoSEQ multiplex PCR, while the TCRdb copy is restricted to in-frame clones and leaves out a portion. V, J and clone size were drawn from that table, and D and trimming were deduced from the DNA. This table has 800,000 or so clones, 90% to 98% appearing once. The germline gives CDR1 SGHVS, CDR2 FNYEAQ. There are 14 residues in the CDR3. V was shortened by 1 base and J by 6 bases, with 9 bases between the two germline ends. CD45RO-negative cells were positively selected for CCR7, leaving out terminally differentiated effector memory CD45RA+ cells.

The sequenced sample was naive CD8+ T cells sorted from blood. This sequence originates from a man aged 25-45 years in good health. The chain uses TRBV7-6 and TRBJ2-2; possible D gene TRBD1, 6 bases. DNA of the CDR3: TGTGCCAGCAGCTTAGTACAGGGTCCCGGGGAGCTGTTTTTT. Protein: CASSLVQGPGELFF.